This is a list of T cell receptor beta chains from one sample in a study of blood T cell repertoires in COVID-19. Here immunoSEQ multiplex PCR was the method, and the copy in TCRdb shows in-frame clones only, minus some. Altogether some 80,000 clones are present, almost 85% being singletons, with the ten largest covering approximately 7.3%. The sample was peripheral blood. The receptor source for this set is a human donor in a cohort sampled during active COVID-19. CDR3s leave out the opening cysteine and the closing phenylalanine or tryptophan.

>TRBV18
ASSPVKGAETWRDNEQF
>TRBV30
AWSVSGGKGFTEAF
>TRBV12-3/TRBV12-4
ASSSSGYTQY
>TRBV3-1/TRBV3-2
ASSLRTGTETQY
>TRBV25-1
ASRGLGANYGYT
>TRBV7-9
ASSLELVKETQY
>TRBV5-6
ASSLGGGAENSPLH
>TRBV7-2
ASSLESGPKNIQY
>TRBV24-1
ATSAGQGVTGELF
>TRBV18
ASSPEQGKNTEAF
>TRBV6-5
ASSYSRGSGANVLT
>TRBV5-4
ASSPSGGGPNTQY
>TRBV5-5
ASSLVGGNTPLH
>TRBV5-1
ASSFGQANEKLF
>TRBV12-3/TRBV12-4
ASSGGGWTEQF
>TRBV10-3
AIRAGGAGENTEAF
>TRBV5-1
ASSQRAGGPYNEQF
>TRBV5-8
ASTLGNQPQH
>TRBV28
ASSLPSGVQY
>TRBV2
ASRRGEGLRYT
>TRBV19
ASSTPRSSTEAF
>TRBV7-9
ASSSLATVAKNIQY
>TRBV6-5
ASSYPTGGGAGYT
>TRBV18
ASSQDRGNYEQY
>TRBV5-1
ASSRQGNTGELF
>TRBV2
ASRKAGQGAVNTEAF
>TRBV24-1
ATRVQGAGEQY
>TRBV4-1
ASSQGLTQRAYYEQY